This T cell receptor beta chain was captured in a study of naive and memory T cell subsets. This clonotype was detected only a few times. Germline V gene data show CDR1 as SGHDN and CDR2 as FVKESK. The CDR3 consists of 15 residues. The V and J ends lost 1 base and 6 bases respectively, with 12 bases between them. An equimolar mix of two oligonucleotides served as the beta constant-region primer for TRBC1 and TRBC2. Nested alpha and beta constant-region primers with the SP2 primer drove four PCR rounds on ligated cDNA. TCRdb reprocessed the UMI-ligation and nested PCR reads with MiXCR, giving one entry per CDR3 protein. The sample carries around 160,000 distinct CDR3 sequences, over 15% recorded once.

The chain combines TRBV14 with TRBJ1-4, with D possibly matching TRBD1 (6 bases). This TCR derives from a human donor in good health. Source material: naive CD4+ T cells from blood. The CDR3 is CASSQGAGAYEKLFF. DNA for the CDR3: TGTGCCAGCAGCCAAGGAGCAGGGGCATATGAAAAACTGTTTTTT.